Listed here are 30 T cell receptor beta chains from one sample, sequenced in a study of T-cell reconstitution after alpha-beta-depleted transplantation in children. Preparing the TCRbeta library involved the use of unique molecular identifiers. Each CDR3 protein is one row after TCRdb ran MiXCR on the PCR reads. Of about 210,000 distinct CDR3 sequences listed, approximately 15% were seen once; the top ten hold 43%. This material consisted of PBMCs, mostly from graft donor cells, taken 360 days after TCRalphabeta/CD19-depleted stem cell transplant. The receptors stem from a male patient under 10 years old who had a stem cell transplant for acute lymphoblastic leukemia, so the T cells may come from the graft donor.

The sample holds a few counts of this clonotype. This chain uses TRBV5-6 with TRBJ1-4; a possible D gene is TRBD1 (5 bases). CDR1 is SGHDT and CDR2 is YYEEEE in the germline V gene. The length of the CDR3 is 17 residues. V lost 0 bases, J lost 0 bases, and 12 bases lay in between. The CDR3 DNA follows: TGTGCCAGCAGCTTGGGAAGGGGTCGCGCAACTAATGAAAAACTGTTTTTT. It specifies CASSLGRGRATNEKLFF.

This clonotype turned up a few times. J is TRBJ1-1 and V is TRBV12-3 or TRBV12-4; 9 nucleotides match TRBD1. V lost 5 bases to trimming and J lost 9 bases; unmatched junction nucleotides: 10. The CDR3 is 14 amino acids. CDR3 in amino acids: CASSPGDRAVQAFF. In nucleotides, the CDR3 is TGTGCCAGCAGTCCCGGGGACAGGGCTGTGCAAGCTTTCTTT.

V is TRBV6-5 and J is TRBJ2-7; TRBD1 matches 7 bases. After removal of 3 bases from V and 4 bases from J, the junction contained 9 bases not matched to a gene. The CDR3 contains 15 residues. Looked up from germline, CDR1 is MNHEY and CDR2 is SVGAGI. CDR3 region: CASSYNTGTAYEQYF. CDR3 DNA sequence: TGTGCCAGCAGTTATAATACCGGGACAGCATACGAGCAGTACTTC.

The gene calls are TRBV7-9 and TRBJ2-7; tentatively, D is TRBD1 or TRBD2 (6 bases each). Looked up from germline, CDR1 is SEHNR and CDR2 is FQNEAQ (reference sequence). With 1 base removed from V and 3 bases from J, the gap between germline ends came to 10 bases. The CDR3 sequence is 14 residues long. CDR3 region: CASSLDRGHYEQYF. The CDR3 nucleotides read TGTGCCAGCAGCTTAGACCGGGGGCACTACGAGCAGTACTTC.

V is TRBV20-1 and J is TRBJ2-7; 8 positions match TRBD1. Unmatched junction bases numbered 9, after V lost 4 bases and J lost 1 base. In germline, CDR1 is DFQATT, CDR2 SNEGSKA (reference sequence). This CDR3 spans 15 amino acids. The CDR3 nucleotides read TGCAGTGCTACCGATGGGACAGGTTATTCCTACGAGCAGTACTTC. Protein product: CSATDGTGYSYEQYF.

This clonotype was found a few times. J is TRBJ2-5 and V is TRBV11-2; TRBD2 aligns across 8 bases. The trim removed 4 bases at V and 5 bases at J, leaving 9 bases unmatched. The CDR3 covers 15 residues. Per germline, CDR1 SGHAT and CDR2 FQNNGV. CDR3 loop: CASSSSGGVGETQYF. Here the CDR3 DNA reads TGTGCCAGCAGCTCCAGCGGGGGAGTCGGGGAGACCCAGTACTTC.

The gene calls are TRBV20-1 and TRBJ1-4; D is perhaps TRBD1 (6 bases). V was shortened by 0 bases and J by 5 bases, with 19 bases between the two germline ends. Germline V gene data show CDR1 as DFQATT and CDR2 as SNEGSKA (reference sequence). The CDR3 sequence is 17 residues long. The CDR3 spells CSARDPVGGRANEKLFF. Written as DNA, the CDR3 is TGCAGTGCTAGAGACCCGGTAGGGGGACGGGCAAATGAAAAACTGTTTTTT.

The chain joins TRBV7-2 to TRBJ2-7; D possibly corresponds to TRBD1 (7 bases). CDR3 length equals 16 residues. In germline, CDR1 is SGHTA, CDR2 FQGNSA. Deletions cut 5 bases from V and 7 bases from J, with 24 bases between. DNA for the CDR3: TGTGCCAGCAGCCTAGATGACAGGGCGGGATGGGGAGAGCAGTACTTC. It codes for CASSLDDRAGWGEQYF.

V usage is TRBV7-2 and J usage is TRBJ2-2; D remains unclear. The CDR3 covers 14 residues. Germline-derived CDR1 and CDR2 are SGHTA and FQGNSA. The V end lost 6 bases, the J end lost 4 bases, and 12 bases lay between the germline ends. The CDR3 DNA is TGTGCCAGCAGGTCTCGGGCCCTCACCGGGGAGCTGTTTTTT. Protein: CASRSRALTGELFF.

This clonotype turned up a few times. J is TRBJ1-2 and V is TRBV11-2, with 10 bases fitting TRBD1. The CDR3 length is 16 residues. Losses at the gene ends were 6 bases for V and 8 bases for J; bases not matched to a gene: 15. Germline V gene sequence: CDR1 SGHAT, CDR2 FQNNGV. CDR3 in DNA: TGTGCCAGCAGGTCACCCGGGACAGGGGCCCGAGGGGGCTACACCTTC. Protein sequence: CASRSPGTGARGGYTF.

The V and J genes are TRBV5-1 and TRBJ1-2; D uncertain. With 5 bases removed from V and 4 bases from J, the gap between germline ends came to 18 bases. The CDR3 spans 15 residues. The V gene's germline CDR1 is SGHRS and CDR2 YFSETQ. The CDR3 loop is CASSPDRTAPYGYTF. The CDR3 DNA is TGCGCCAGCAGTCCTGACCGGACGGCCCCCTATGGCTACACCTTC. The full variable domain, rest sourced from reference TRBV5-1 and TRBJ1-2, is KAGVTQTPRYLIKTRGQQVTLSCSPISGHRSVSWYQQTPGQGLQFLFEYFSETQRNKGNFPGRFSGRQFSNSRSEMNVSTLELGDSALYLCASSPDRTAPYGYTFGSGTRLTVV.

The chain joins TRBV20-1 to TRBJ2-7; D unclear. Germline V lookup: CDR1 DFQATT, CDR2 SNEGSKA (reference sequence). The CDR3 totals 13 residues. The V end was cut by 5 bases, the J end by 3 bases, with 14 bases between. The DNA for the CDR3 is TGCAGTGCTTTGGGCCCTCCAAACTACGAGCAGTACTTC. This gives the protein CSALGPPNYEQYF.

The chain links TRBV12-3 or TRBV12-4 to TRBJ1-1; tentative D call: TRBD1 (6 bases). The CDR3 is made up of 14 amino acids. V shed 8 bases and J shed 5 bases, with 18 bases lying between them. In nucleotides, the CDR3 is TGTGCCAGCGGGAAGGGGGACTATGGGACTGAAGCTTTCTTT. This translates into CASGKGDYGTEAFF.

The V gene is TRBV11-2, the J gene TRBJ2-7, with 8 positions matching TRBD1. With 5 bases clipped from V and 2 bases from J, the junction kept 8 bases outside the gene matches. Germline loops: CDR1 SGHAT, CDR2 FQNNGV. The CDR3 is 15 residues long. The CDR3 loop reads CASSPRDRIAYEQYF. The CDR3 DNA reads TGTGCCAGCAGCCCCCGGGACAGGATCGCCTACGAGCAGTACTTC.

This clonotype has more than one count but fewer than ten. The chain couples TRBV6-2 or TRBV6-3 to TRBJ2-5; TRBD2 matches at 7 bases. Germline assignment: CDR1 MNHEY and CDR2 SVGEGT. The CDR3 has 20 amino acids. Unmatched junction bases numbered 18, after V lost 2 bases and J lost 0 bases. The CDR3 region has the DNA TGTGCCAGCAGTTACGGATTAGGCCTAGCGGACCGCCTATACCAAGAGACCCAGTACTTC. This sequence encodes CASSYGLGLADRLYQETQYF.

CDR3 amino acids: CASSTYQGTPPLHF. The CDR3 DNA sequence: TGTGCCAGCAGCACCTACCAAGGAACGCCACCCCTCCACTTT. The rearrangement joins TRBV7-9 to TRBJ1-6, with no clear D. Germline V gene data show CDR1 as SEHNR and CDR2 as FQNEAQ (reference sequence). Trimming removed 5 bases from V and 11 bases from J, with 16 bases in between. The CDR3 has 14 amino acids.

This clonotype turned up a few times. The chain couples TRBV25-1 to TRBJ2-1; 7 bases fit TRBD1. This CDR3 has 16 amino acids. The germline V gene has CDR1 MGHDK and CDR2 SYGVNS. With V trimmed by 7 bases and J by 7 bases, 16 bases remained unmatched. The CDR3 reads CASTPLRMDRSNEQFF. For the CDR3, the DNA is TGTGCCAGCACCCCCCTCCGAATGGACAGGTCAAATGAGCAGTTCTTC. Full variable domain (missing parts from reference TRBV25-1 and TRBJ2-1): EADIYQTPRYLVIGTGKKITLECSQTMGHDKMYWYQQDPGMELHLIHYSYGVNSTEKGDLSSESTVSRIRTEHFPLTLESARPSHTSQYLCASTPLRMDRSNEQFFGPGTRLTVL.

A few counts support this clonotype. The chain joins TRBV29-1 to TRBJ1-1; D is perhaps TRBD1 (5 bases). CDR1 is SQVTM, CDR2 ANQGSEA, per germline. The CDR3 runs 13 residues. V was cut by 2 bases and J by 7 bases, with 14 bases left in between. Here the CDR3 DNA reads TGCAGCGTTGAATCTGGGACGTTGAGTGAAGCTTTCTTT. It is translated as CSVESGTLSEAFF.

Only a few counts were recorded for this clonotype. The V call is TRBV7-6, the J call TRBJ1-5; 9 bases align to TRBD1. With 4 bases clipped from V and 8 bases from J, the junction kept 6 bases outside the gene matches. The CDR3 is 14 amino acids. CDR1 is SGHVS, CDR2 FNYEAQ, per germline. DNA of the CDR3: TGTGCCAGCAGCTCCACAGGGGGCGGGGAGCCCCAGCATTTT. It translates to CASSSTGGGEPQHF.

This clonotype was recorded a few times. The chain couples TRBV24-1 to TRBJ2-5; D perhaps matches TRBD1 (5 bases). Germline V gene data show CDR1 as KGHDR and CDR2 as SFDVKD. V was shortened by 4 bases and J by 5 bases, with 10 bases between the two germline ends. The CDR3 covers 13 residues. CDR3 sequence reads: CATSEGARETQYF. The CDR3 bases are TGTGCCACCAGTGAAGGGGCAAGGGAGACCCAGTACTTC.

V is TRBV5-8 and J is TRBJ2-1, with TRBD1 matching 10 bases. In germline, CDR1 is SGHTS, CDR2 YDEGEE. Germline trimming cut 4 bases from V and 3 bases from J; bases unmatched to any gene: 7. The CDR3 has 16 amino acids. The CDR3, as DNA: TGTGCCAGCAGCATGTCGACAGGGGGCTTCTACAATGAGCAGTTCTTC. Protein product: CASSMSTGGFYNEQFF.

V gene TRBV11-2 combines with J gene TRBJ2-7; D is unclear. There are 18 residues in the CDR3. Germline V gene data show CDR1 as SGHAT and CDR2 as FQNNGV. The V end was cut by 5 bases, the J end by 5 bases, with 28 bases between. The CDR3 DNA reads as TGTGCCAGCAGCCCTAAAGGGCCCATGAAAAGCCTCTTTAACGAGCAGTACTTC. It is translated as CASSPKGPMKSLFNEQYF.

A few counts support this clonotype. The rearrangement joins TRBV12-3 or TRBV12-4 to TRBJ2-7; D gene ambiguous. This CDR3 is built from 14 residues. Between the trimmed V and J ends, which lost 4 bases and 3 bases, there was a span of 13 bases. CDR3 coding DNA: TGTGCCAGCAGTTCCACGGCCCGTCTCTACGAGCAGTACTTC. This sequence encodes CASSSTARLYEQYF.

The chain joins TRBV28 to TRBJ2-5; TRBD1 or TRBD2 may be the D gene (5 bases each). V lost 11 bases and J lost 4, with 23 bases in between. The CDR3 consists of 15 residues. Germline assignment: CDR1 MDHEN and CDR2 SYDVKM. CDR3 DNA: TGTGCCGCACTCCAGCAACCGGGACGGGGAGAGACCCAGTACTTC. The encoded protein is CAALQQPGRGETQYF.

There are a few counts of this clonotype. The rearrangement joins TRBV20-1 to TRBJ2-7, with 8 positions matching TRBD2. Trimming at V came to 1 base and at J to 3 bases, leaving 8 bases not matched to a gene. The CDR3 is made up of 15 amino acids. Germline CDR1 and CDR2: DFQATT and SNEGSKA (reference sequence). The CDR3 spells CSARVMLAGVYEQYF. In nucleotides, the CDR3 is TGCAGTGCTAGAGTCATGCTAGCGGGCGTCTACGAGCAGTACTTC.

Ten or more counts support this clonotype. The genes are TRBV2 and TRBJ2-2; a possible D gene is TRBD1 (5 bases). There are 15 residues in the CDR3. The V end lost 4 bases, the J end lost 0 bases, and 9 bases lay between the germline ends. The germline gives CDR1 SNHLY, CDR2 FYNNEI. The DNA for the CDR3 is TGTGCCAGCAGTGCCAGACAGACGAACACCGGGGAGCTGTTTTTT. Translating gives CASSARQTNTGELFF. Complete variable domain (other parts from reference TRBV2 and TRBJ2-2): EPEVTQTPSHQVTQMGQEVILRCVPISNHLYFYWYRQILGQKVEFLVSFYNNEISEKSEIFDDQFSVERPDGSNFTLKIRSTKLEDSAMYFCASSARQTNTGELFFGEGSRLTVL.

CDR3 loop: CASSLAGGGPPEAFF. CDR3 DNA: TGTGCCAGCAGTTTAGCCGGAGGGGGACCCCCTGAAGCTTTCTTT. This sequence joins TRBV12-3 or TRBV12-4 and TRBJ1-1, with D perhaps TRBD1 (6 bases). With 0 bases removed from V and 6 bases from J, the gap between germline ends came to 14 bases. CDR3 length: 15 residues.

The rearrangement links TRBV12-3 or TRBV12-4 to TRBJ2-7; D is undetermined. This CDR3 spans 11 amino acids. V was shortened by 5 bases and J by 4 bases, with 6 bases between the two germline ends. This chain's CDR3 is CASSKEYEQYF. For the CDR3, the DNA is TGTGCCAGCAGTAAAGAGTACGAGCAGTACTTC.

This clonotype has more than one count but fewer than ten. The J gene is TRBJ2-1, the V gene TRBV7-2; TRBD2 matches 8 bases. The trim removed 4 bases at V and 6 bases at J, leaving 11 bases unmatched. This CDR3 spans 16 amino acids. Looked up from germline, CDR1 is SGHTA and CDR2 is FQGNSA. Here the CDR3 reads CASSSYGTSGRNEQFF. CDR3 coding DNA: TGTGCCAGCAGCTCCTACGGGACTAGTGGCCGCAATGAGCAGTTCTTC.

This clonotype was seen just once. The J gene is TRBJ1-2, the V gene TRBV10-3, with 9 positions matching TRBD1. CDR3 length: 15 residues. From germline, CDR1 is ENHRY and CDR2 SYGVKD. J was trimmed by 4 bases and V by 6 bases; bases with no gene match: 9. The CDR3 region is CAIRPTGQGLYGYTF. CDR3 coding DNA: TGTGCCATCAGACCCACGGGACAGGGCCTCTATGGCTACACCTTC.